This T cell receptor (beta chain) was obtained from a study of T cell responses to AZD1222 COVID-19 vaccine. General study results and limits: Dominant at 160-218 and 743-854, vaccine-associated CD4 TCRs also spanned spike. Donors were chiefly white British, with a greater number of females, and clonal diversity was perhaps underestimated.

The length of the CDR3 is 15 residues. In germline, CDR1 is LGHDT, CDR2 YNNKEL (reference sequence). J lost 6 bases, V lost 4 bases, and 8 bases had no gene match. This clone occurred a few times. Its target is unknown. Method: immunoSEQ multiplex PCR; TCRdb's copy keeps in-frame clones and lacks some. The sample lists about 83,000 clones, around nine tenths occurring once. The source material was peripheral blood, sampled on day 0 of MenACWY control vaccination. This clonotype was sampled from an adult in good health. The chain employs TRBV3-1 (or the pseudogene TRBV3-2) and TRBJ2-7; 11 nucleotides agree with TRBD1. The CDR3, as DNA: TGTGCCAGCAGCCTAGGGACAGGGGGTATGGGCGAGCAGTACTTC. Protein sequence: CASSLGTGGMGEQYF.